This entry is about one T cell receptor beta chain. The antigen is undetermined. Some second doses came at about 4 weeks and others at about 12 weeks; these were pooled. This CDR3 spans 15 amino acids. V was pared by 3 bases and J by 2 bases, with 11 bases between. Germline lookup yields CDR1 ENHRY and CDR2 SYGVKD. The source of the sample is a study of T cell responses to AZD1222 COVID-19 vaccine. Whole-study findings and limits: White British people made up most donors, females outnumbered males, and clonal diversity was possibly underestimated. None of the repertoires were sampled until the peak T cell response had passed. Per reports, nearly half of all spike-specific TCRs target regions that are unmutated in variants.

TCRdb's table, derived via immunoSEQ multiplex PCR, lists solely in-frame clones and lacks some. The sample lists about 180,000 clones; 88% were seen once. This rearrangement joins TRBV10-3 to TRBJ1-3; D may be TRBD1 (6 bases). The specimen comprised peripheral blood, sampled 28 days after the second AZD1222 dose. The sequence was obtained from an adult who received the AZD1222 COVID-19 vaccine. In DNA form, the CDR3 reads TGTGCCATCAGTGATCTGGGGGCCGCTGGAAACACCATATATTTT. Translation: CAISDLGAAGNTIYF.